The entry below describes one TCR beta chain. Its antigen is currently unknown. This sample was included in a study of beta chain features in type 1 diabetes. Study-level findings and limits: Comparison showed that naive, central memory and Treg TCRB repertoires appeared more similar among patients than among healthy donors.

Staining for CD45RO/CCR7/CD25/CD127/CD95/CD27 allowed sorting of CD4+ naive, central memory, regulatory and stem cell-like memory cells. Reverse transcription of all isolated RNA meant that expressed TCRB transcripts were sequenced. The protocol was immunoSEQ multiplex PCR, while the TCRdb copy is restricted to in-frame clones and leaves out a portion. The data hold about 620,000 clones, with 15% observed a single time. The germline gives CDR1 MNHEY, CDR2 SVGAGI. Trimming cost V 4 bases and J 15 bases, with 16 bases left between them. The CDR3 length is 12 residues. The sequence was obtained from a man aged 18 to 30 in good health. Sequencing was performed on naive CD4+ T cells from blood. This chain connects TRBV6-5 to TRBJ2-4; D may be TRBD1 (6 bases). Written as DNA, the CDR3 is TGTGCCAGCAGTTTACCAGGGGTTGTTTGGTACTTC. Its translation is CASSLPGVVWYF.